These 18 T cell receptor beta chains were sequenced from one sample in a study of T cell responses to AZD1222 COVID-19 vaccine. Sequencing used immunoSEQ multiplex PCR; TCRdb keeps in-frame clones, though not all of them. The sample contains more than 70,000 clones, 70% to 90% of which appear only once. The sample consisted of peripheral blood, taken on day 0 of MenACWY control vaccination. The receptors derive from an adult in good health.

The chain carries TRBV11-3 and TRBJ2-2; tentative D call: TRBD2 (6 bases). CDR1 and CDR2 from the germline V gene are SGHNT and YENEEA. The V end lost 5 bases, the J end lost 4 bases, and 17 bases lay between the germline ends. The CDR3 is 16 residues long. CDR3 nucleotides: TGTGCCAGCAGCCCGGGACTCTTTGGGCGCACCGGGGAGCTGTTTTTT. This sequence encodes CASSPGLFGRTGELFF.

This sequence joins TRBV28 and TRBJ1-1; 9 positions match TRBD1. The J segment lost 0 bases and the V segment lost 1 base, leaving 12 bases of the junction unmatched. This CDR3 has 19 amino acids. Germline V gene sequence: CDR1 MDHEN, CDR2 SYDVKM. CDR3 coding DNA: TGTGCCAGCAGTTTATTCTACAGGGGGCTGATGGGACTGAACACTGAAGCTTTCTTT. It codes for CASSLFYRGLMGLNTEAFF.

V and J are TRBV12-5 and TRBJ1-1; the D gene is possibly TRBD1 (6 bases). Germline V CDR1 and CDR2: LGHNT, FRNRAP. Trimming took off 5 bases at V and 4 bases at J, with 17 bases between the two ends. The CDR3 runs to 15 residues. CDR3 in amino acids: CASGETTGKGTEAFF. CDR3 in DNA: TGTGCTAGTGGTGAAACCACAGGGAAGGGCACTGAAGCTTTCTTT.

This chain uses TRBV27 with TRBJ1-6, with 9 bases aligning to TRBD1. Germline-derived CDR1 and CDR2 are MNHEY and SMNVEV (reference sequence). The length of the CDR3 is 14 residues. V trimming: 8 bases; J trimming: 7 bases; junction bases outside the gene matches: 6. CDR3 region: CASGRQGGNSPLHF. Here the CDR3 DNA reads TGTGCCAGCGGCCGACAGGGGGGGAATTCACCCCTCCACTTT.

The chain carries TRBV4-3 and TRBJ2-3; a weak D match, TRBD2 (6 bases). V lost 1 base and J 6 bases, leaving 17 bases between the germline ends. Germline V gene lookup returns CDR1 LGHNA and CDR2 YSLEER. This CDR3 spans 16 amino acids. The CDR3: CASSQATGRAGDTQYF. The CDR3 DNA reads TGCGCCAGCAGCCAAGCCACGGGGCGGGCGGGGGATACGCAGTATTTT.

Here the CDR3 reads CASRQGEGYGYTF. As DNA, the CDR3 is TGTGCCAGTAGACAGGGTGAAGGCTATGGCTACACCTTC. The gene calls are TRBV19 and TRBJ1-2; D possibly corresponds to TRBD1 (6 bases). The CDR3 runs 13 residues. V lost 6 bases to trimming and J lost 4 bases, with 12 bases between them. In germline, CDR1 is LNHDA, CDR2 SQIVND (reference sequence).

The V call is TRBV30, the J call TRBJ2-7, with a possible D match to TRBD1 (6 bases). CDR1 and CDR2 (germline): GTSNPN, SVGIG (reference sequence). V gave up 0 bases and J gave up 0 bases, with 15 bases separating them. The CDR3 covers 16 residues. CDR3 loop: CAWSVWGQGISYEQYF. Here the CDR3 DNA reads TGTGCCTGGAGTGTATGGGGGCAGGGGATCTCCTACGAGCAGTACTTC. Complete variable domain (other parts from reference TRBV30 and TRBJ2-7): SQTIHQWPATLVQPVGSPLSLECTVEGTSNPNLYWYRQAAGRGLQLLFYSVGIGQISSEVPQNLSASRPQDRQFILSSKKLLLSDSGFYLCAWSVWGQGISYEQYFGPGTRLTVT.

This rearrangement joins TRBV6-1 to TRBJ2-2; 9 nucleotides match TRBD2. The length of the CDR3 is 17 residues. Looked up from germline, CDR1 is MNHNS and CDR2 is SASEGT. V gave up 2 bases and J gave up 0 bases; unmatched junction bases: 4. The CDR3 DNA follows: TGTGCCAGCAGTGAACCAGGACTAGCGACGAACACCGGGGAGCTGTTTTTT. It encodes CASSEPGLATNTGELFF.

The CDR3: CASFGTGYGYTF. In DNA, the CDR3 is TGTGCCAGCTTCGGGACAGGATATGGCTACACCTTC. V usage is TRBV7-2 and J usage is TRBJ1-2, with 8 bases identical to TRBD1. V trimming: 8 bases; J trimming: 5 bases; junction bases outside the gene matches: 4. The CDR3 length is 12 residues. The germline CDR1 and CDR2 sequences are SGHTA and FQGNSA.

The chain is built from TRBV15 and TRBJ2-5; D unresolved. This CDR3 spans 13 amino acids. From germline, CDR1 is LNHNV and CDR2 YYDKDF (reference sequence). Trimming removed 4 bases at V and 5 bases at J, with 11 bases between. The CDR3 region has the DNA TGTGCCACCAGCACCCGGACGGAGGAGACCCAGTACTTC. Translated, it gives CATSTRTEETQYF.

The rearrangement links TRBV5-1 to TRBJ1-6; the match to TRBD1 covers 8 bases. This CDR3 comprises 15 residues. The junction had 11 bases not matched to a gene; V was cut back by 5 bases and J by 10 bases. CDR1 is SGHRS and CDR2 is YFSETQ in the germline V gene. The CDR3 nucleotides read TGCGCCAGCAGGGCTAATACAGGGGGAAGCTCACCCCTCCACTTT. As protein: CASRANTGGSSPLHF.

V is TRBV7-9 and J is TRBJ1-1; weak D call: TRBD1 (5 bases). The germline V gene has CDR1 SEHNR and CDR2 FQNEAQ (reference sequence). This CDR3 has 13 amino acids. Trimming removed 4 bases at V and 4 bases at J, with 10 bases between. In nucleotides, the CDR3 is TGTGCCAGCAGCTCCGGGGCGGTCACTGAAGCTTTCTTT. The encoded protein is CASSSGAVTEAFF.

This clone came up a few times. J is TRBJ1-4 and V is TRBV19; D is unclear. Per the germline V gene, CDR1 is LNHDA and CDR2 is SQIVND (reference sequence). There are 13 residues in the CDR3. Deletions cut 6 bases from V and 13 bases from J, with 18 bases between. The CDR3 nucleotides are TGTGCCAGTAGCCCCCTGGGTCGGGCGGGACTGTTTTTT. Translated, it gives CASSPLGRAGLFF.

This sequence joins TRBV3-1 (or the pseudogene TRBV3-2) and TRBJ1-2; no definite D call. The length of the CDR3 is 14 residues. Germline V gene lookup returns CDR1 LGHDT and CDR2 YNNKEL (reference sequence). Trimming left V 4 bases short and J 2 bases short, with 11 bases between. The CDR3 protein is CASSRFSVNYGYTF. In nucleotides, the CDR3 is TGTGCCAGCAGCCGGTTTTCAGTAAACTATGGCTACACCTTC.

This CDR3 is CASSGVSPFERGYTF. CDR3 bases: TGTGCCAGCAGCGGCGTCTCCCCCTTCGAACGTGGCTACACCTTC. The V call is TRBV9, the J call TRBJ1-2; D is unclear. This CDR3 region has 15 residues. The V gene lost 3 bases and the J gene lost 7 bases, with 19 bases spanning the gap. The germline V gene encodes CDR1 SGDLS and CDR2 YYNGEE.

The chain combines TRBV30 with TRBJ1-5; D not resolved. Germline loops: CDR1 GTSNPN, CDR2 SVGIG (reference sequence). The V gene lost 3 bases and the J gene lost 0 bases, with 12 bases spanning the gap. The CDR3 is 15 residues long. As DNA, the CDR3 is TGTGCCTGGAGAGGCGGACGCTATAGCAATCAGCCCCAGCATTTT. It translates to CAWRGGRYSNQPQHF.

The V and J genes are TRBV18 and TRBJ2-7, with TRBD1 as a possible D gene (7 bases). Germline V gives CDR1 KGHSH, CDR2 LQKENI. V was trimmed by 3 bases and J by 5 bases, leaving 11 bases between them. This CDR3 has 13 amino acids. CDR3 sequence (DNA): TGTGCCAGCTCACCCCAGGGGGAGGACGAGCAGTACTTC. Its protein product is CASSPQGEDEQYF.

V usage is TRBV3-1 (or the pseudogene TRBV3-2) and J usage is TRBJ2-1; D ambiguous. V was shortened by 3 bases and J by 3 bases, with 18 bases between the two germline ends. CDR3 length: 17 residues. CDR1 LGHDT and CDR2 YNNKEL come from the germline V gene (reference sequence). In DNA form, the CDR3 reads TGTGCCAGCAGCCACATATCCGCAAGTGGGGACTACAATGAGCAGTTCTTC. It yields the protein CASSHISASGDYNEQFF.